This TCR beta chain was sequenced for a study of identical twins' blood T cells. As regards this clonotype: Its matching antigen is unknown.

Findings and limits, study-wide: Twins shared more top CDR3 clonotypes than unrelated donors did.

TCRdb used MiXCR to reprocess the 5' RACE reads, holding one entry per CDR3 protein. The profile shows roughly 380,000 distinct CDR3 sequences, over 25% of them singletons. The sample was PBMCs. The origin of this receptor is a woman between 18 and 50 years old in good health.

The CDR3 DNA sequence: TGTGCCAGCAGCTCAGGACTAGTAGAGTACAATGAGCAGTTCTTC. It specifies CASSSGLVEYNEQFF. The V and J genes are TRBV7-9 and TRBJ2-1, with 7 bases identical to TRBD2. Germline loops: CDR1 SEHNR, CDR2 FQNEAQ (reference sequence). The trim removed 4 bases at V and 4 bases at J, leaving 7 bases unmatched. The CDR3 spans 15 residues.